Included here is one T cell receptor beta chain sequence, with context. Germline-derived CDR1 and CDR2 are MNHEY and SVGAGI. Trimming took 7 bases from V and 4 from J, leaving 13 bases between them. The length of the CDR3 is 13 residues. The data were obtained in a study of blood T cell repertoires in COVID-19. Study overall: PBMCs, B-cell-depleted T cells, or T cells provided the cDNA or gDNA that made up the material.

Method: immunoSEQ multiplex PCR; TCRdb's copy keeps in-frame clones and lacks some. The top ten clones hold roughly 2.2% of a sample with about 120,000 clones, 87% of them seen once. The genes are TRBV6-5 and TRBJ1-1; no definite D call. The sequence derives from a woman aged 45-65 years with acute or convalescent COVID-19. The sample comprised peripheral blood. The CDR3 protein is CASIEGRFTEAFF. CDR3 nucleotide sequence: TGTGCCAGCATCGAGGGTAGGTTCACTGAAGCTTTCTTT.